This T cell receptor beta chain was recorded in a study of blood T cell repertoires in COVID-19. Study background: There were acute and convalescent COVID-19 samples, and they came from the United States, Italy and Spain. T cells, B-cell-depleted T cells, or PBMCs provided the cDNA or gDNA that served as material.

Trimming cost V 0 bases and J 5 bases; bases outside gene matches: 3. The CDR3 loop spans 14 amino acids. Germline CDR1 SGHRS, CDR2 YFSETQ. Per the original methods: For nucleated cells, counts were estimated from reference gene primer amplification. This table comes from immunoSEQ multiplex PCR, and its TCRdb copy is limited to in-frame clones, with some not included. The V and J calls and the clone size are those of that table, but D and trimming were determined from the DNA. The sample contains about 96,000 clones, approximately 84% of which appear only once. Sequenced: peripheral blood. The TCR was taken from a woman in her sixties or seventies with acute or convalescent COVID-19. The chain joins TRBV5-1 to TRBJ2-5; 8 bases are shared with TRBD2. CDR3 in DNA: TGCGCCAGCAGCTTGGGGACTAGCATGGAGACCCAGTACTTC. It yields the protein CASSLGTSMETQYF.